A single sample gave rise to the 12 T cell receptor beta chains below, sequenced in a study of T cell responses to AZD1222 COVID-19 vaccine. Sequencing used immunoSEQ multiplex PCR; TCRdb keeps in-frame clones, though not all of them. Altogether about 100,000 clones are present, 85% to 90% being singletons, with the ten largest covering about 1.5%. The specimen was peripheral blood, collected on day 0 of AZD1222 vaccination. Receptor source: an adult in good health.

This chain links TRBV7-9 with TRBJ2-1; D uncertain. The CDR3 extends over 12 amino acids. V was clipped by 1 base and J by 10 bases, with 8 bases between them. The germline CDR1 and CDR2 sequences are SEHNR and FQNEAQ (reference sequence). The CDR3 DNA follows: TGTGCCAGCAGCTTAGAGGTACTAGAGCAGTTCTTC. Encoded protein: CASSLEVLEQFF.

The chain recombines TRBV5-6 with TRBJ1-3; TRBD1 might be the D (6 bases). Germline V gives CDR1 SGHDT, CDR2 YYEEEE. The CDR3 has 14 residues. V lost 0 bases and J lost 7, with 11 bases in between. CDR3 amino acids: CASSLGQVVNTIYF. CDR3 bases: TGTGCCAGCAGCTTGGGACAGGTTGTCAACACCATATATTTT.

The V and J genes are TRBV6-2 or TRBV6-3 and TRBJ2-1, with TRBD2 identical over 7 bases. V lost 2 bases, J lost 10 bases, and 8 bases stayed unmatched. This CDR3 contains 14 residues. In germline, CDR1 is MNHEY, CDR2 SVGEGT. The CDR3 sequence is CASSYERLAVEQFF. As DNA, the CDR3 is TGTGCCAGCAGTTACGAGAGGCTAGCGGTGGAGCAGTTCTTC.

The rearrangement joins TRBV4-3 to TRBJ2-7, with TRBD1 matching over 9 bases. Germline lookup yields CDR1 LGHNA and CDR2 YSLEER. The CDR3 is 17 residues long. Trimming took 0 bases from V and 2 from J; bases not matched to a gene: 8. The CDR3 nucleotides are TGCGCCAGCAGCCAAGATGCTCTAGGGGACAGGGCCTACGAGCAGTACTTC. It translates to CASSQDALGDRAYEQYF.

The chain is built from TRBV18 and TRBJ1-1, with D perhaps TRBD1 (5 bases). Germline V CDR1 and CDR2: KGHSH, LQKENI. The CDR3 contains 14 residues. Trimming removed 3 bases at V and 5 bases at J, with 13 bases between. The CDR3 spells CASSPGIEGTEAFF. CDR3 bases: TGTGCCAGCTCACCTGGGATCGAGGGGACTGAAGCTTTCTTT.

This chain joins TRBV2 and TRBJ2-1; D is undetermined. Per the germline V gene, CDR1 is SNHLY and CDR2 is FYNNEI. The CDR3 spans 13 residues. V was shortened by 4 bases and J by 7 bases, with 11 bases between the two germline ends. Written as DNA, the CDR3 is TGTGCCAGCAGTGTATCGATTAGGAATGAGCAGTTCTTC. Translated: CASSVSIRNEQFF. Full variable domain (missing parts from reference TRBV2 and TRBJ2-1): EPEVTQTPSHQVTQMGQEVILRCVPISNHLYFYWYRQILGQKVEFLVSFYNNEISEKSEIFDDQFSVERPDGSNFTLKIRSTKLEDSAMYFCASSVSIRNEQFFGPGTRLTVL.

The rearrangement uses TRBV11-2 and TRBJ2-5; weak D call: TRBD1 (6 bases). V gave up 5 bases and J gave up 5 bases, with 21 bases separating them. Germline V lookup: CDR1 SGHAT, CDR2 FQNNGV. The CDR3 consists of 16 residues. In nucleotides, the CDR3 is TGTGCCAGCAGCACCGGACAGACTCACGTGCGGGAGACCCAGTACTTC. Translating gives CASSTGQTHVRETQYF.

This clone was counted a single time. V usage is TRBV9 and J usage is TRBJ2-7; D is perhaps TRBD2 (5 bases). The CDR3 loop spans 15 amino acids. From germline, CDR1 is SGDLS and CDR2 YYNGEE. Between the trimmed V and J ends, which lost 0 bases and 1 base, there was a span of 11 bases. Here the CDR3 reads CASSVDPGRSYEQYF. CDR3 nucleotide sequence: TGTGCCAGCAGCGTAGATCCGGGGAGATCCTACGAGCAGTACTTC.

CDR3 sequence: CASSLVVRTGRPQPQHF. In DNA, the CDR3 is TGTGCCAGCAGTTTAGTTGTAAGGACAGGGCGCCCTCAGCCCCAGCATTTT. The chain joins TRBV28 to TRBJ1-5; 8 nucleotides agree with TRBD1. The CDR3 has 17 amino acids. V trimming: 2 bases; J trimming: 6 bases; junction bases outside the gene matches: 12. In germline, CDR1 is MDHEN, CDR2 SYDVKM.

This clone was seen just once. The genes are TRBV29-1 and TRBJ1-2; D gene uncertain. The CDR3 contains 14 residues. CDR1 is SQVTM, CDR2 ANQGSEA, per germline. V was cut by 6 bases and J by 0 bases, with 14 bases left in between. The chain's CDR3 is CSVYSDPTNYGYTF. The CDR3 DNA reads TGCAGCGTGTACTCGGACCCTACTAACTATGGCTACACCTTC. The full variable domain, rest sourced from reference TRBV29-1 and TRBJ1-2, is SAVISQKPSRDICQRGTSLTIQCQVDSQVTMMFWYRQQPGQSLTLIATANQGSEATYESGFVIDKFPISRPNLTFSTLTVSNMSPEDSSIYLCSVYSDPTNYGYTFGSGTRLTVV.

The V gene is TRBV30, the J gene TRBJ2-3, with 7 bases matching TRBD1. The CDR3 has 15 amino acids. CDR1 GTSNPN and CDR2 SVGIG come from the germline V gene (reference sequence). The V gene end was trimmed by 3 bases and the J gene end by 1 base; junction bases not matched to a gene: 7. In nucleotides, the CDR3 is TGTGCCTGGAGAAAAAAGGGGGCCGGCACAGATACGCAGTATTTT. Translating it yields CAWRKKGAGTDTQYF.

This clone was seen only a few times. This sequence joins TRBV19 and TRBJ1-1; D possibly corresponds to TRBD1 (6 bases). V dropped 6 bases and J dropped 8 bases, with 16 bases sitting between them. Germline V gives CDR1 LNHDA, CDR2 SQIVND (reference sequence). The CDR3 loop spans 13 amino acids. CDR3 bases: TGTGCCAGTAGCGACGCGAACAGGGTCGAAGCTTTCTTT. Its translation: CASSDANRVEAFF.